The 5 T cell receptor beta chains below all came from one sample that was sequenced in a study of Ad26.COV2.S vaccination and SARS-CoV-2 variants. This table comes from immunoSEQ multiplex PCR, and its TCRdb copy is limited to in-frame clones, with some not included. The top ten clones hold 3% to 5% of a sample with about 350,000 clones, just over 90% of them seen once. The specimen was peripheral blood, collected after recovery from COVID-19. These receptors all come from a human donor who had recovered from COVID-19.

The chain has TRBV4-1 and TRBJ1-2; TRBD1 is a possible D gene (6 bases). The germline CDR1 and CDR2 sequences are MGHRA and YSYEKL. Trimming removed 0 bases at V and 4 bases at J, with 15 bases between. The CDR3 spans 16 residues. The CDR3 loop reads CASSQDRAGESYGYTF. Here the CDR3 DNA reads TGCGCCAGCAGCCAAGATCGGGCAGGGGAAAGCTATGGCTACACCTTC.

The chain employs TRBV14 and TRBJ2-2; D unresolved. Per germline, CDR1 SGHDN and CDR2 FVKESK. Trimming stripped 0 bases from V and 3 bases from J, with 14 bases between. The CDR3 loop spans 17 amino acids. The CDR3 DNA is TGTGCCAGCAGCCAAGACCTGAAGGGTTCCCACACCGGGGAGCTGTTTTTT. It specifies CASSQDLKGSHTGELFF.

This chain joins TRBV12-5 and TRBJ1-1; D ambiguous. Per the germline V gene, CDR1 is LGHNT and CDR2 is FRNRAP. This CDR3 spans 13 amino acids. V was shortened by 0 bases and J by 7 bases, with 9 bases between the two germline ends. CDR3 residues: CASGLVTTGEAFF. CDR3 nucleotides: TGTGCTAGTGGTTTGGTGACGACCGGTGAAGCTTTCTTT.

On this clone itself: This specimen includes other DNA sequences encoding the same CDR3. This rearrangement joins TRBV9 to TRBJ1-3, with D maybe TRBD1 (5 bases). The CDR3 runs 14 residues. Germline V gives CDR1 SGDLS, CDR2 YYNGEE. V lost 0 bases to trimming and J lost 3 bases, with 7 bases between them. As DNA, the CDR3 is TGTGCCAGCAGCGTAGGAACAGGTGGAAACACCATATATTTT. As protein: CASSVGTGGNTIYF.

The V gene is TRBV7-9, the J gene TRBJ2-5; TRBD2 is a possible D gene (6 bases). There are 15 residues in the CDR3. The germline CDR1 and CDR2 sequences are SEHNR and FQNEAQ (reference sequence). The V and J ends lost 5 bases and 4 bases respectively, with 17 bases between them. This CDR3 is CASSPNRDSGETQYF. The DNA of the CDR3 is TGTGCCAGCAGCCCCAACCGGGACTCCGGAGAGACCCAGTACTTC. The whole variable domain, filled in from reference TRBV7-9 and TRBJ2-5, reads DTGVSQNPRHKITKRGQNVTFRCDPISEHNRLYWYRQTLGQGPEFLTYFQNEAQLEKSRLLSDRFSAERPKGSFSTLEIQRTEQGDSAMYLCASSPNRDSGETQYFGPGTRLLVL.